The next 25 T cell receptor beta chains were all read from a single sample in a study of response to subunit inactivated influenza vaccine. MiXCR, run by TCRdb on the RT-PCR reads, gives a single entry per CDR3 protein. The sample lists 800,000 or so distinct CDR3 sequences; about 20% were seen once. The sample in question was PBMCs from blood, obtained more than 4 days after vaccination. These receptors originate from a middle-aged man who received an inactivated influenza vaccine.

This clonotype has ten or more counts. This rearrangement joins TRBV5-5 to TRBJ1-6; maybe TRBD1 (5 bases). CDR3 length: 14 residues. The germline V gene encodes CDR1 SGHKS and CDR2 YYEKEE (reference sequence). V was clipped by 3 bases and J by 5 bases, with 9 bases between them. CDR3 nucleotide sequence: TGTGCCAGCAGCTGGTGGGGGAATAATTCACCCCTCCACTTT. It encodes CASSWWGNNSPLHF.

The genes are TRBV27 and TRBJ2-7; 11 positions match TRBD2. Germline V lookup: CDR1 MNHEY, CDR2 SMNVEV (reference sequence). V lost 5 bases, J lost 4 bases, and 7 bases stayed unmatched. The CDR3 has 15 amino acids. CDR3 region: CASSRPGLAEYEQYF. The CDR3, as DNA: TGTGCCAGCAGTCGCCCGGGACTAGCGGAATACGAGCAGTACTTC.

V is TRBV10-3 and J is TRBJ2-4; 10 bases are a match to TRBD2. Trimming took 10 bases from V and 7 from J; bases not matched to a gene: 13. The CDR3 totals 15 residues. CDR1 ENHRY and CDR2 SYGVKD come from the germline V gene. The CDR3 nucleotides read TGTGCCACCCTTGCTAGCGGGGGATCGGGGAACATTCAGTACTTC. Protein product: CATLASGGSGNIQYF.

The J gene is TRBJ2-7, the V gene TRBV5-1; D not certain. The V gene lost 0 bases and the J gene lost 5 bases, with 12 bases spanning the gap. Germline V gives CDR1 SGHRS, CDR2 YFSETQ. This CDR3 region has 14 residues. CDR3 sequence reads: CASSLEVPGDEQYF. The CDR3 bases are TGCGCCAGCAGCTTGGAGGTCCCCGGCGACGAGCAGTACTTC.

V usage is TRBV7-2 and J usage is TRBJ2-3; a weak D match, TRBD2 (6 bases). V was clipped by 3 bases and J by 3 bases, with 19 bases between them. CDR1 is SGHTA and CDR2 is FQGNSA in the germline V gene. The length of the CDR3 is 17 residues. The CDR3 protein is CASSFRQRRGWTDTQYF. In nucleotides, the CDR3 is TGTGCCAGCAGCTTTAGGCAGCGGAGGGGATGGACAGATACGCAGTATTTT. The full variable domain, rest sourced from reference TRBV7-2 and TRBJ2-3, is GAGVSQSPSNKVTEKGKDVELRCDPISGHTALYWYRQSLGQGLEFLIYFQGNSAPDKSGLPSDRFSAERTGGSVSTLTIQRTQQEDSAVYLCASSFRQRRGWTDTQYFGPGTRLTVL.

This clonotype has a count of ten or more. The gene calls are TRBV29-1 and TRBJ2-1, with 7 bases lining up with TRBD2. The CDR3 length is 14 residues. Germline V gene lookup returns CDR1 SQVTM and CDR2 ANQGSEA. V trimming: 7 bases; J trimming: 8 bases; junction bases outside the gene matches: 14. For the CDR3, the DNA is TGCAGCGCCCAACCCAGCGGGACTCTACATGAGCAGTTCTTC. Protein product: CSAQPSGTLHEQFF.

The rearrangement joins TRBV7-3 to TRBJ2-3; 13 bases line up with TRBD2. This CDR3 is 16 amino acids long. With V trimmed by 5 bases and J by 2 bases, 4 bases remained unmatched. Germline V gene sequence: CDR1 SGHTA, CDR2 FQGTGA. CDR3 in DNA: TGTGCCAGCAGCCCGGGACTAGCGGGGTACACAGATACGCAGTATTTT. It translates to CASSPGLAGYTDTQYF.

This clonotype was recorded a few times. V gene TRBV7-9 combines with J gene TRBJ1-4; D may be TRBD1 (5 bases). Trimming removed 6 bases from V and 2 bases from J, with 7 bases in between. CDR3 size: 13 residues. Germline V CDR1 and CDR2: SEHNR, FQNEAQ (reference sequence). This CDR3 reads CASRRGTNEKLFF. The DNA of the CDR3 is TGTGCCAGCAGGCGGGGGACTAATGAAAAACTGTTTTTT.

This clonotype was seen a single time. The chain employs TRBV5-1 and TRBJ2-7; no clear D. The CDR3 has 13 amino acids. CDR1 and CDR2 from the germline V gene are SGHRS and YFSETQ. Trimming left V 0 bases short and J 6 bases short, with 10 bases between. CDR3 residues: CASSLGEKSEQYF. CDR3 nucleotides: TGCGCCAGCAGCTTGGGAGAGAAGAGCGAGCAGTACTTC.

CDR3 nucleotides: TGTGCCAGCAGTGGGGTGCCGTCGACAGGGGTAGTGAGCAATCAGCCCCAGCATTTT. Protein sequence: CASSGVPSTGVVSNQPQHF. The chain uses TRBV2 and TRBJ1-5; TRBD1 aligns across 8 bases. The CDR3 runs 19 residues. Trimming cost V 4 bases and J 1 base; bases outside gene matches: 15. Germline CDR1 and CDR2: SNHLY and FYNNEI.

This clonotype was counted a few times. The rearrangement links TRBV5-1 to TRBJ2-1; 10 positions agree with TRBD1. Trimming removed 2 bases from V and 1 base from J; junction bases left unmatched: 3. CDR3 length: 16 residues. CDR1 and CDR2 (germline): SGHRS, YFSETQ. Written as DNA, the CDR3 is TGCGCCAGCAGCTTACGGGACAGGGGATCCTACAATGAGCAGTTCTTC. Amino acid sequence: CASSLRDRGSYNEQFF.

The chain joins TRBV4-3 to TRBJ1-6, with D possibly TRBD1 on 6 matching bases. This CDR3 contains 15 residues. Trimming removed 1 base from V and 9 bases from J, with 13 bases in between. Germline CDR1 LGHNA, CDR2 YSLEER. This CDR3 reads CASSQGQVLGSPLHF. CDR3 coding DNA: TGCGCCAGCAGCCAAGGACAGGTGCTCGGTTCACCCCTCCACTTT.

The rearrangement links TRBV7-9 to TRBJ2-7, with D possibly matching TRBD1 (5 bases). Germline lookup yields CDR1 SEHNR and CDR2 FQNEAQ (reference sequence). V was pared by 2 bases and J by 7 bases, with 9 bases between. This CDR3 has 12 residues. CDR3 in DNA: TGTGCCAGCAGCTTACAAAGGGGTGAGCAGTACTTC. Translating gives CASSLQRGEQYF.

This clonotype was seen more than once but under ten times. This rearrangement joins TRBV20-1 to TRBJ2-7; either TRBD1 or TRBD2 may fit D (5 bases each). The V gene lost 3 bases and the J gene lost 2 bases, with 11 bases spanning the gap. The length of the CDR3 is 13 residues. Germline CDR1 reads DFQATT; CDR2 reads SNEGSKA (reference sequence). CDR3 residues: CSASRPGPYEQYF. DNA of the CDR3: TGCAGTGCTAGCCGACCGGGACCCTACGAGCAGTACTTC.

This clonotype was detected a few times. This chain joins TRBV6-2 or TRBV6-3 and TRBJ2-7; weak D call: TRBD2 (5 bases). CDR1 and CDR2 from the germline V gene are MNHEY and SVGEGT. Trimming removed 8 bases at V and 2 bases at J, with 13 bases between. The CDR3 is 13 amino acids. The CDR3 spells CASLRRSPYEQYF. For the CDR3, the DNA is TGTGCCAGCTTGAGGAGGAGCCCCTACGAGCAGTACTTC.

V is TRBV7-6 and J is TRBJ2-7; 7 bases are a match to TRBD1. The ends lost 1 base at V and 4 bases at J; junction bases unmatched: 4. This CDR3 is built from 14 residues. Germline V gives CDR1 SGHVS, CDR2 FNYEAQ. The CDR3 DNA reads TGTGCCAGCAGCTTAGGCGCCAGGGGGTACGAGCAGTACTTC. Protein sequence: CASSLGARGYEQYF.

J is TRBJ1-2 and V is TRBV30; the match to TRBD1 covers 8 bases. CDR3 length: 12 residues. Unmatched junction bases numbered 6, after V lost 0 bases and J lost 12 bases. Per the germline V gene, CDR1 is GTSNPN and CDR2 is SVGIG (reference sequence). CDR3 bases: TGTGCCTGGAGTGTAACAGGGGGGTACAACACCTTC. Translating it yields CAWSVTGGYNTF.

This clonotype was observed a handful of times. The chain is built from TRBV6-5 and TRBJ2-1, with D maybe TRBD2 (6 bases). Germline V gives CDR1 MNHEY, CDR2 SVGAGI. V was shortened by 2 bases and J by 5 bases, with 13 bases between the two germline ends. The CDR3 is 15 residues long. Written as DNA, the CDR3 is TGTGCCAGCAGTTACATGGGGACTTCTCACAATGAGCAGTTCTTC. This encodes CASSYMGTSHNEQFF.

In regard to this clonotype: One end of the junction is discordant with germline, which a read error may explain. This sequence joins TRBV20-1 and TRBJ1-1; D unresolved. The CDR3 totals 13 residues. The germline V gene has CDR1 DFQATT and CDR2 SNEGSKA (reference sequence). CDR3 in amino acids: CSVRGQTNTEAFF. Here the CDR3 DNA reads TGCAGTGTTAGAGGGCAGACGAACACTGAAGCTTTCTTT.

This clonotype has at least ten counts. J is TRBJ2-3 and V is TRBV20-1; the D is unclear. The CDR3 loop spans 16 amino acids. Germline V CDR1 and CDR2: DFQATT, SNEGSKA (reference sequence). Trimming left V 6 bases short and J 7 bases short, with 26 bases between. The CDR3 nucleotides are TGCAGTGCCATATACCAACCGAAATTTAGGTCGAATACGCAGTATTTT. Encoded protein: CSAIYQPKFRSNTQYF.

This clonotype came up a few times. V gene TRBV5-4 combines with J gene TRBJ2-7; D gene ambiguous. Germline assignment: CDR1 SGHNT and CDR2 YYREEE (reference sequence). V lost 2 bases and J lost 3, with 9 bases in between. The CDR3 contains 13 residues. The DNA for the CDR3 is TGTGCCAGCAGCTTTCTCCCCAGCTACGAGCAGTACTTC. Amino acids: CASSFLPSYEQYF.

This sequence joins TRBV29-1 and TRBJ1-1, with D perhaps matching TRBD1 (5 bases). The CDR3 runs to 13 residues. V was pared by 4 bases and J by 1 base, with 10 bases between. CDR1 and CDR2 from the germline V gene are SQVTM and ANQGSEA. The CDR3 DNA follows: TGCAGCGTTGGGGACCGTTCGAACACTGAAGCTTTCTTT. Translation: CSVGDRSNTEAFF.

This clonotype was recorded a few times. The rearrangement joins TRBV20-1 to TRBJ2-7; 7 bases match TRBD2. This CDR3 comprises 13 residues. Germline V lookup: CDR1 DFQATT, CDR2 SNEGSKA (reference sequence). J gave up 2 bases and V 3 bases, and 4 bases lay outside the gene matches. Written as DNA, the CDR3 is TGCAGTGCTAGGTGGGGGGGAACCTACGAGCAGTACTTC. It is translated as CSARWGGTYEQYF.

In its sample, this clonotype was seen many times. This chain joins TRBV28 and TRBJ2-7; 8 bases match TRBD2. Trimming removed 1 base from V and 5 bases from J; junction bases left unmatched: 7. This CDR3 contains 15 residues. Germline assignment: CDR1 MDHEN and CDR2 SYDVKM. CDR3: CASSLSSGSWNEQYF. CDR3 coding DNA: TGTGCCAGCAGTTTATCCAGCGGGAGTTGGAACGAGCAGTACTTC.

This clonotype was recorded at least ten times. The J gene is TRBJ1-2, the V gene TRBV12-3 or TRBV12-4; D perhaps matches TRBD1 (5 bases). V was cut by 3 bases and J by 0 bases, with 11 bases left in between. The CDR3 extends over 15 amino acids. CDR3 loop: CASSLRTQANYGYTF. CDR3 nucleotides: TGTGCCAGCAGTTTGAGGACACAAGCTAACTATGGCTACACCTTC.